By share, the clone carrying this T cell receptor beta chain counts as large. This specimen comes from a study of metastatic and nonmetastatic thyroid tumors. Study-wide context: Repertoire data that came from the blood and tumor or nodule tissue of malignant and benign thyroid patients were compared.

Thyroid surgery was performed in patients who had received no treatment beforehand. MiXCR reprocessed the PCR reads for TCRdb. The data show about 2,500 clones, with approximately 26% seen just once and about a fifth held by the top ten. There are 13 residues in the CDR3. The V and J ends lost 9 bases and 4 bases, in that order; junction bases with no gene match: 7. Per the germline V gene, CDR1 is MNHNS and CDR2 is SASEGT. The source is a male donor with papillary thyroid cancer or a benign thyroid nodule (not recorded which). Some clones in this sample may be carry-over from other donors' samples. The sample taken for sequencing was adjacent normal tissue. The V gene is TRBV6-1, the J gene TRBJ2-7, with 9 bases matching TRBD1. CDR3 nucleotides: TGTGCCAGTGTAACAGGGGGCCTGTACGAGCAGTACTTC. It encodes CASVTGGLYEQYF.